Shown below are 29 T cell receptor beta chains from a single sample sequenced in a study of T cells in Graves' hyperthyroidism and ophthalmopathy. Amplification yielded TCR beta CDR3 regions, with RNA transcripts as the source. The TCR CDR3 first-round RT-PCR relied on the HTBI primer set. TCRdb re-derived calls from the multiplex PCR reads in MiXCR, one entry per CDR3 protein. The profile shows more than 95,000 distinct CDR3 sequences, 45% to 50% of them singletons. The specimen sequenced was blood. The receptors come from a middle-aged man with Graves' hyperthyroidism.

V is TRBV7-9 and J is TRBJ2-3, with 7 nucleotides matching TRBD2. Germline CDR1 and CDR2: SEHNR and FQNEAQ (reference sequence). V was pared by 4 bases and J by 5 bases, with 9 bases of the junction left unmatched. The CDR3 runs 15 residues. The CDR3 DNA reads TGTGCCAGCAGCTACCTAGCGGCTAGCGGAGATACGCAGTATTTT. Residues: CASSYLAASGDTQYF.

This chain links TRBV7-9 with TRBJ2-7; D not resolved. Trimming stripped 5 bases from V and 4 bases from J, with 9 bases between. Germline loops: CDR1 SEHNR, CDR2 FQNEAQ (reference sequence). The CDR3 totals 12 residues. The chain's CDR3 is CASSQDRYEQYF. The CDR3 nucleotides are TGTGCCAGCAGCCAGGACCGTTACGAGCAGTACTTC.

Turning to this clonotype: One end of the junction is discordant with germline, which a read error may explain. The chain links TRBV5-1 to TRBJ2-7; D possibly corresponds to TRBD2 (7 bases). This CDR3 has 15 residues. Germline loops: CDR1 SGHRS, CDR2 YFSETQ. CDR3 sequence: CTSSLGWGGAYEQYF. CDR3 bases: TGCACCAGCAGCTTGGGATGGGGGGGCGCGTACGAGCAGTACTTC.

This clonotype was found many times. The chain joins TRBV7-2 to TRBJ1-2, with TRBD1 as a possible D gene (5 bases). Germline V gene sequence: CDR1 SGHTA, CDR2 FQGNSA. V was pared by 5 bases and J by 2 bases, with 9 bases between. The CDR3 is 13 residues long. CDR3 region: CASSNGANYGYTF. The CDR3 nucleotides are TGTGCCAGCAGCAACGGGGCGAACTATGGCTACACCTTC.

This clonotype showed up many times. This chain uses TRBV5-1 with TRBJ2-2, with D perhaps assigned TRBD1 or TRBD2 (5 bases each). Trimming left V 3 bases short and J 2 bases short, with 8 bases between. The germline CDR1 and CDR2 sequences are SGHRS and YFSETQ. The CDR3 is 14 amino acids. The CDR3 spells CASSWDLNTGELFF. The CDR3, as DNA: TGCGCCAGCAGCTGGGACCTCAACACCGGGGAGCTGTTTTTT.

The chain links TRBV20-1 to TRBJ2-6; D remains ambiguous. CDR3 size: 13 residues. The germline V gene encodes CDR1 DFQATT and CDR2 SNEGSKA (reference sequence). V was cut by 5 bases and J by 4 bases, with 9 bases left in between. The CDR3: CSARRSGANVLTF. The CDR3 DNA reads TGCAGTGCTCGGCGATCCGGGGCCAACGTCCTGACTTTC.

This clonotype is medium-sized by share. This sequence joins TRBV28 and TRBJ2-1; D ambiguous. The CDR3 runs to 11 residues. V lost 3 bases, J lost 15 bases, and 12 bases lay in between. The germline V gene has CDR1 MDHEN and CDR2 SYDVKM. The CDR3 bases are TGTGCCAGCAGTTTGGGTCCTATGATGTTCTTC. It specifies CASSLGPMMFF.

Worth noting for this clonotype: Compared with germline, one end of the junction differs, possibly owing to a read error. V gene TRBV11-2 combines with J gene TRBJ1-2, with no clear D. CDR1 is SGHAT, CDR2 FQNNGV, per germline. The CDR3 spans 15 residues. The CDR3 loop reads CASSLDLRGDYGYTF. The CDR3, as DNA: TGTGCCAGCAGCCTAGATTTACGCGGGGATTATGGCTACACCTTC.

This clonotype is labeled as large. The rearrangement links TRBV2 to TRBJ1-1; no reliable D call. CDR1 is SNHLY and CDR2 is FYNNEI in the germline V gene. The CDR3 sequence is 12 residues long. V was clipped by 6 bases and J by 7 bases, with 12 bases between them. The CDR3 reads CASRRVYFEAFF. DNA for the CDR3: TGTGCCAGCAGGAGGGTCTACTTTGAAGCTTTCTTT.

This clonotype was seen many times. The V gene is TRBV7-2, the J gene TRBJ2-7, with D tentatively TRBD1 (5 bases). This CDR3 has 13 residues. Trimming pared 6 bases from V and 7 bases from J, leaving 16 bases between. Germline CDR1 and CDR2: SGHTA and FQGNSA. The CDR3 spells CASSPLGRWEQYF. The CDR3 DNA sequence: TGTGCCAGCAGTCCTTTGGGGCGTTGGGAGCAGTACTTC.

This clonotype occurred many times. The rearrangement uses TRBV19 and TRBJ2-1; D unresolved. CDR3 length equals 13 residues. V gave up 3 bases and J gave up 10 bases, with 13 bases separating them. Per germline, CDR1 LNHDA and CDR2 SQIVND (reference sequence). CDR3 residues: CASSMGSYGEQFF. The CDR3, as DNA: TGTGCCAGTAGTATGGGATCCTATGGGGAGCAGTTCTTC.

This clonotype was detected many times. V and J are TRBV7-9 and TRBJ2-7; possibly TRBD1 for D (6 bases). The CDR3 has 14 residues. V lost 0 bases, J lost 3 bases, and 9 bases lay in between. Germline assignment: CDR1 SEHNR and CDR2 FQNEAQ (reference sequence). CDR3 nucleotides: TGTGCCAGCAGCTTAGCGCAGGGGAACTACGAGCAGTACTTC. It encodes CASSLAQGNYEQYF.

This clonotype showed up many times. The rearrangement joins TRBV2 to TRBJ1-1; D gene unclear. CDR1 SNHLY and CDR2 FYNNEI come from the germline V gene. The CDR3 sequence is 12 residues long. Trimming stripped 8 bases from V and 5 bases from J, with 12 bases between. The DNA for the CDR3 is TGTGCCAGCCGGGCCCCGAAGACTGAAGCTTTCTTT. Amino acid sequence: CASRAPKTEAFF.

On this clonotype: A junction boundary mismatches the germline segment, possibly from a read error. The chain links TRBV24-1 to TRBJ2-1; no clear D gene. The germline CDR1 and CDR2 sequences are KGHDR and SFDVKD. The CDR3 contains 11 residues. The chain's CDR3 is CATSLGSMMCF. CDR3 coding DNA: TGTGCCACCAGTTTGGGTTCTATGATGTGCTTC.

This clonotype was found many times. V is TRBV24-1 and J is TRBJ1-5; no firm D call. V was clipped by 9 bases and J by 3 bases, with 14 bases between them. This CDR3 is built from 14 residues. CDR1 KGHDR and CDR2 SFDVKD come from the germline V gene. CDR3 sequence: CATGAGLPNQPQHF. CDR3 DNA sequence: TGTGCCACCGGCGCGGGCCTCCCCAATCAGCCCCAGCATTTT.

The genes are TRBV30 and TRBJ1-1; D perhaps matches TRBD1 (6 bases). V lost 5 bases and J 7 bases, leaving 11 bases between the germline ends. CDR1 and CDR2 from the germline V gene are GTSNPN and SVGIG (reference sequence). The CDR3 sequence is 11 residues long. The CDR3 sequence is CAWEGGLEAFF. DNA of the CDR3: TGTGCCTGGGAGGGGGGCCTTGAAGCTTTCTTT.

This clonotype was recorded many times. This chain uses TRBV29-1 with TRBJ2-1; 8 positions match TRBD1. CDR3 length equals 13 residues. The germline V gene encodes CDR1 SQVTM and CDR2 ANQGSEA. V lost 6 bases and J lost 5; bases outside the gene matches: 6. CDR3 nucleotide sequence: TGCAGCGTGGCCGGGACAGGCCACAATGAGCAGTTCTTC. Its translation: CSVAGTGHNEQFF.

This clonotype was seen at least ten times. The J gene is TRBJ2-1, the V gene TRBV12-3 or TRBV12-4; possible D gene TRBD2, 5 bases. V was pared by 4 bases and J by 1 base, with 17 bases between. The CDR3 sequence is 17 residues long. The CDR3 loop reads CASSSPRSGKSYNEQFF. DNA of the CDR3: TGTGCCAGCAGTTCCCCCAGGTCGGGGAAGTCCTACAATGAGCAGTTCTTC.

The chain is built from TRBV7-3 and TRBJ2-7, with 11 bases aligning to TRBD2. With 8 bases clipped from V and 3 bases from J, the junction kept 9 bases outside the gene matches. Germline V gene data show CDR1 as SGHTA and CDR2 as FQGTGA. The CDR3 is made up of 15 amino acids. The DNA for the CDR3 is TGTGCCAGCTCACCCACTAGCGGGGGCATCTACGAGCAGTACTTC. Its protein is CASSPTSGGIYEQYF.

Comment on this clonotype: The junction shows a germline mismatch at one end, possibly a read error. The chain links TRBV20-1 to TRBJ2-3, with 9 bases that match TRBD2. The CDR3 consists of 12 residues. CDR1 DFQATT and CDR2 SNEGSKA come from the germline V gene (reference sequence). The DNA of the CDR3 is TGCAGCGCTAGACTAGCGGCAGGTACGCAGTATTTT. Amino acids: CSARLAAGTQYF.

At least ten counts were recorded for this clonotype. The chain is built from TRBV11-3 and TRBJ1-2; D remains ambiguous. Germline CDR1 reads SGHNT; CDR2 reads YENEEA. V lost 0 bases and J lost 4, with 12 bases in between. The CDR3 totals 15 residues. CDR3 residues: CASSLDGMKGYGYTF. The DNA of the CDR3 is TGTGCCAGCAGCTTAGACGGGATGAAGGGCTATGGCTACACCTTC.

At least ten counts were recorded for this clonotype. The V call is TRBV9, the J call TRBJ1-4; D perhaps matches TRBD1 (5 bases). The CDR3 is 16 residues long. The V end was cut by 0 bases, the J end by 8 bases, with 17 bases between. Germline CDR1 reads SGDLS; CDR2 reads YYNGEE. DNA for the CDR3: TGTGCCAGCAGCGTAGCTGTCGGGGGGGTAGAAGAAAAACTGTTTTTT. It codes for CASSVAVGGVEEKLFF.

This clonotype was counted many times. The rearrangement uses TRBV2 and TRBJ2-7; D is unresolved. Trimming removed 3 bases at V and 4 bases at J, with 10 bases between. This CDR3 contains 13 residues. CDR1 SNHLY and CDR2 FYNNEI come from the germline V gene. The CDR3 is CASSELDVYEQYF. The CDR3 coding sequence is TGTGCCAGCAGTGAGCTAGACGTTTACGAGCAGTACTTC.

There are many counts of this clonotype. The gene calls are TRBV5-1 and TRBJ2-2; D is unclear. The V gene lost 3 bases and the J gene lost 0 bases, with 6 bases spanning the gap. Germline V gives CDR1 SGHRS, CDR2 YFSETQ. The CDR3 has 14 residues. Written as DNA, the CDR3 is TGCGCCAGCAGCTCTAACTCGAACACCGGGGAGCTGTTTTTT. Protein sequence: CASSSNSNTGELFF.

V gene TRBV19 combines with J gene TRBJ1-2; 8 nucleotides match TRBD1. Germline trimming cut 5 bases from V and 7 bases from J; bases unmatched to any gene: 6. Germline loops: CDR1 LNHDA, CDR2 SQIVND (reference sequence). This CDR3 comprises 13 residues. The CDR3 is CASSLTGGGGYTF. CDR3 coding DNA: TGTGCCAGTAGTTTAACAGGGGGTGGTGGCTACACCTTC.

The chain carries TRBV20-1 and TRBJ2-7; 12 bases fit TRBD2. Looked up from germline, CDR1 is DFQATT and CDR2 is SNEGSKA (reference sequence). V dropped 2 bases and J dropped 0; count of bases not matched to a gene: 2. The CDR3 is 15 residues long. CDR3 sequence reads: CSARRLAGASYEQYF. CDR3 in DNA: TGCAGTGCTAGAAGACTAGCGGGAGCCTCCTACGAGCAGTACTTC.

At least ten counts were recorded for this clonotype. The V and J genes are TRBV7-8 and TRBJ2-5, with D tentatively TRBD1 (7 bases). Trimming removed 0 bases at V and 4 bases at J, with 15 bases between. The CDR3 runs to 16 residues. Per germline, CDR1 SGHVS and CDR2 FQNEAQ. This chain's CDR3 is CASSLARDRGRETQYF. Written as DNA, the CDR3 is TGTGCCAGCAGCTTAGCGCGGGACAGAGGAAGAGAGACCCAGTACTTC.

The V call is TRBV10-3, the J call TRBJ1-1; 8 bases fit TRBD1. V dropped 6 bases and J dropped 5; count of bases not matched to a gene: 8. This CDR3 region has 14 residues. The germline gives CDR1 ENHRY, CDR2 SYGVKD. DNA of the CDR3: TGTGCCATCAGCTGGACAGGGTTGGGGACTGAAGCTTTCTTT. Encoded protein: CAISWTGLGTEAFF.

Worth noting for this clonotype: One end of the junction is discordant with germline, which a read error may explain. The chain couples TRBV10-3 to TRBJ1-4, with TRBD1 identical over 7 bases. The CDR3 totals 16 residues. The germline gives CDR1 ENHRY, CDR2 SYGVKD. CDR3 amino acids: CASSAATGTVNEKLLF. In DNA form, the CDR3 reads TGTGCCAGCAGTGCCGCTACCGGGACAGTGAATGAAAAACTGCTTTTT.